Listed here are 24 T cell receptor beta chains from one sample, sequenced in a study of memory CD8 T cells in hepatitis C reinfection (dated by TCRdb to between 2016 and 2019). Library method: the immunoSEQ multiplex PCR assay. Sourced from immuneACCESS, this table was stored by TCRdb with only in-frame sequences that have V and J called. A share of the clones is absent; for the studies checked, an unresolved V gene accounts for under half, and the remainder has no known explanation. The sample data list 40,000 to 60,000 clones, and roughly 90% of these were observed just once. The top ten clonotypes cover more than 0.8% of the sample. What the time point label conveys for this sample: pre-reinfection, 55 to 20 weeks before reinfection detection. The sorted cells were sequenced directly ex vivo, without any in vitro expansion ahead of TCR sequencing. Sequencing was carried out using naive CD8+ T cells sorted from blood. What the cell subset or site label conveys for this sample: total naive CD8+CD45RO- T cells. These receptors were collected from a man aged 18 to 30 with hepatitis C virus infection.

This sequence joins TRBV19 and TRBJ2-2; 7 bases map to TRBD1. The V gene end was trimmed by 4 bases and the J gene end by 3 bases; junction bases not matched to a gene: 8. Looked up from germline, CDR1 is LNHDA and CDR2 is SQIVND (reference sequence). The CDR3 is 16 amino acids. In DNA, the CDR3 is TGTGCCAGTAGTACCCCGACAGGGACGTACACCGGGGAGCTGTTTTTT. Protein: CASSTPTGTYTGELFF. Full variable domain (remainder filled in from reference TRBV19 and TRBJ2-2): DGGITQSPKYLFRKEGQNVTLSCEQNLNHDAMYWYRQDPGQGLRLIYYSQIVNDFQKGDIAEGYSVSREKKESFPLTVTSAQKNPTAFYLCASSTPTGTYTGELFFGEGSRLTVL.

V gene TRBV2 combines with J gene TRBJ2-7; 9 nucleotides line up with TRBD1. CDR1 and CDR2 (germline): SNHLY, FYNNEI. This CDR3 region has 13 residues. J was trimmed by 4 bases and V by 10 bases; bases with no gene match: 8. The CDR3 DNA reads as TGTGCCACCCAGGACAGGGGAAGGTACGAGCAGTACTTC. It translates to CATQDRGRYEQYF.

The chain joins TRBV19 to TRBJ1-5; D call uncertain. Germline V CDR1 and CDR2: LNHDA, SQIVND (reference sequence). Trimming stripped 7 bases from V and 0 bases from J, with 19 bases between. This CDR3 is 17 amino acids long. The CDR3 sequence: CASTSPGRVYSNQPQHF. For the CDR3, the DNA is TGTGCCAGTACCTCACCTGGTCGCGTTTATAGCAATCAGCCCCAGCATTTT.

This chain connects TRBV6-5 to TRBJ2-2; D is undetermined. Deletions cut 6 bases from V and 3 bases from J, with 8 bases between. CDR3 length: 13 amino acids. Germline CDR1 reads MNHEY; CDR2 reads SVGAGI. DNA for the CDR3: TGTGCCAGCAGACTCACCTACACCGGGGAGCTGTTTTTT. It yields the protein CASRLTYTGELFF.

The chain couples TRBV6-6 to TRBJ2-2; D gene unclear. The CDR3 length is 14 residues. With 2 bases removed from V and 7 bases from J, the gap between germline ends came to 11 bases. Looked up from germline, CDR1 is MNHNY and CDR2 is SVGAGI (reference sequence). CDR3 residues: CASSYPLLVGELFF. The CDR3 DNA sequence: TGTGCCAGCAGTTACCCACTTCTCGTCGGGGAGCTGTTTTTT.

This clone was observed once. V gene TRBV1 combines with J gene TRBJ1-6; TRBD1, the table's D call, was not compared with the DNA. TRBV1 is recorded as a pseudogene. CDR3 length: 19 residues. The CDR3 coding sequence is TGCACCAGCAGCCAAGGGACTTCCACGCGACAGGGGGCAGGTTCACCCCTCCACTTT. Its translation: CTSSQGTSTRQGAGSPLHF.

The rearrangement uses TRBV7-8 and TRBJ1-2; 9 bases line up with TRBD1. CDR3 length: 15 amino acids. Germline V gives CDR1 SGHVS, CDR2 FQNEAQ. V gave up 5 bases and J gave up 0 bases; unmatched junction bases: 4. This CDR3 is CASSLGTGTNYGYTF. In DNA, the CDR3 is TGTGCCAGCAGCCTCGGGACAGGGACTAACTATGGCTACACCTTC.

The chain carries TRBV27 and TRBJ2-1; 12 nucleotides agree with TRBD2. Germline values: CDR1 MNHEY, CDR2 SMNVEV (reference sequence). V dropped 5 bases and J dropped 8; count of bases not matched to a gene: 10. This CDR3 has 16 amino acids. The chain's CDR3 is CASSGSAGTSGHEQFF. The CDR3 DNA follows: TGTGCCAGCAGTGGATCCGCCGGGACTAGCGGGCATGAGCAGTTCTTC.

This clone was seen a single time. This rearrangement joins TRBV4-1 to TRBJ2-2; 9 bases align to TRBD2. The CDR3 contains 17 residues. After removal of 0 bases from V and 5 bases from J, the junction contained 7 bases not matched to a gene. The germline V gene encodes CDR1 MGHRA and CDR2 YSYEKL. The CDR3 nucleotides read TGCGCCAGCAGCCAAGAGCTAGCGGGATGGGGAACCGGGGAGCTGTTTTTT. As protein: CASSQELAGWGTGELFF.

This chain connects TRBV29-1 to TRBJ2-5; maybe TRBD2 (7 bases). Trimming took 1 base from V and 5 from J, leaving 17 bases between them. This CDR3 contains 15 residues. CDR1 is SQVTM and CDR2 is ANQGSEA in the germline V gene. The CDR3 DNA is TGCAGCGTTGAAGGTGGCGGGGGCCGATGGGAGACCCAGTACTTC. Protein: CSVEGGGGRWETQYF.

This chain joins TRBV6-1 and TRBJ1-5; D is possibly TRBD1 (6 bases). The CDR3 is made up of 13 amino acids. Germline V gene lookup returns CDR1 MNHNS and CDR2 SASEGT. The V gene lost 6 bases and the J gene lost 6 bases, with 12 bases spanning the gap. The CDR3 region is CASSRTQGQPQHF. DNA for the CDR3: TGTGCCAGCAGCCGAACACAGGGTCAGCCCCAGCATTTT.

This clone was seen only a few times. The rearrangement links TRBV2 to TRBJ2-1, with 7 positions matching TRBD1. V was clipped by 6 bases and J by 2 bases; unmatched bases: 1. This CDR3 spans 13 amino acids. Germline CDR1 and CDR2: SNHLY and FYNNEI. The DNA for the CDR3 is TGTGCCAGCAGGACAGGGACCTACAATGAGCAGTTCTTC. Its protein is CASRTGTYNEQFF.

The V and J genes are TRBV6-5 and TRBJ2-1, with TRBD2 as a possible D gene (6 bases). Germline lookup yields CDR1 MNHEY and CDR2 SVGAGI. This CDR3 region has 13 residues. The V gene lost 8 bases and the J gene lost 0 bases, with 8 bases spanning the gap. The CDR3 coding sequence is TGTGCCAGCGGAGGGAGCTCCTACAATGAGCAGTTCTTC. Amino acids: CASGGSSYNEQFF.

The CDR3 loop reads CASSQVLLSGANVLTF. CDR3 bases: TGCGCCAGCAGCCAAGTTCTACTCTCTGGGGCCAACGTCCTGACTTTC. The chain combines TRBV4-1 with TRBJ2-6; no firm D call. The CDR3 is made up of 16 amino acids. Germline loops: CDR1 MGHRA, CDR2 YSYEKL. Between the trimmed V and J ends, which lost 1 base and 0 bases, there was a span of 7 bases.

This chain links TRBV14 with TRBJ2-1; TRBD2 matches 10 bases. The CDR3 sequence is 15 residues long. Germline V lookup: CDR1 SGHDN, CDR2 FVKESK. V gave up 5 bases and J gave up 2 bases; unmatched junction bases: 3. CDR3 in DNA: TGTGCCAGCAGCATTCTAGCGGGGGCCTACAATGAGCAGTTCTTC. Amino acid sequence: CASSILAGAYNEQFF.

The rearrangement links TRBV19 to TRBJ2-1, with 15 positions matching TRBD2. J was trimmed by 0 bases and V by 8 bases; bases with no gene match: 5. In germline, CDR1 is LNHDA, CDR2 SQIVND (reference sequence). CDR3 length equals 17 residues. As DNA, the CDR3 is TGTGCCAGTGGGACTAGCGGGGGGCTAAGCTCCTACAATGAGCAGTTCTTC. It translates to CASGTSGGLSSYNEQFF.

CDR3 region: CASSYPRRGSGYEQYF. The CDR3 DNA reads as TGTGCCAGCAGTTACCCGAGGCGAGGGTCTGGGTACGAGCAGTACTTC. J is TRBJ2-5 and V is TRBV6-5; a weak D match, TRBD2 (5 bases). Near its end, the DNA agrees better with TRBJ2-7, so the J call may be wrong. The germline V gene has CDR1 MNHEY and CDR2 SVGAGI. This CDR3 is 16 amino acids long.

The CDR3 region is CSVHREDYGYTF. The CDR3 nucleotides are TGCAGCGTCCACAGGGAAGACTATGGCTACACCTTC. The chain is built from TRBV29-1 and TRBJ1-2; D possibly corresponds to TRBD1 (6 bases). V lost 6 bases and J lost 3, with 11 bases in between. The germline gives CDR1 SQVTM, CDR2 ANQGSEA. CDR3 length: 12 amino acids.

J is TRBJ2-1 and V is TRBV12-5; 7 bases align to TRBD1. V dropped 1 base and J dropped 7; count of bases not matched to a gene: 4. This CDR3 is 14 amino acids long. Germline assignment: CDR1 LGHNT and CDR2 FRNRAP. The CDR3 coding sequence is TGTGCTAGTGGTTTGGGACAGGGCCATAATGAGCAGTTCTTC. Translation: CASGLGQGHNEQFF.

The gene calls are TRBV4-3 and TRBJ1-2; 7 bases align to TRBD1. V lost 0 bases, J lost 8 bases, and 9 bases stayed unmatched. CDR3 size: 15 residues. CDR1 and CDR2 (germline): LGHNA, YSLEER. The CDR3 nucleotides read TGCGCCAGCAGCCAAGATCGGACAGGAACGGGCGGCTACACCTTC. The encoded protein is CASSQDRTGTGGYTF.

This clone came up once. The J gene is TRBJ2-5, the V gene TRBV5-5, with 12 nucleotides matching TRBD2. CDR1 is SGHKS and CDR2 is YYEKEE in the germline V gene (reference sequence). This CDR3 has 16 amino acids. With V trimmed by 7 bases and J by 3 bases, 10 bases remained unmatched. The CDR3 spells CASLAWSSGGEETQYF. In nucleotides, the CDR3 is TGTGCCAGCTTGGCCTGGTCTAGCGGGGGGGAAGAGACCCAGTACTTC.

The rearrangement joins TRBV15 to TRBJ1-1, with 7 bases identical to TRBD1. Trimming at V came to 6 bases and at J to 8 bases, leaving 9 bases not matched to a gene. This CDR3 spans 13 amino acids. The V gene's germline CDR1 is LNHNV and CDR2 YYDKDF (reference sequence). The CDR3 sequence is CATRTILQGEAFF. The CDR3 nucleotides read TGTGCCACCAGAACAATACTACAGGGGGAAGCTTTCTTT.

This clone has more than one count but fewer than ten. The rearrangement joins TRBV13 to TRBJ1-1; possible D gene TRBD1, 5 bases. The CDR3 is 15 amino acids. Germline-derived CDR1 and CDR2 are PRHDT and FYEKMQ (reference sequence). Trimming pared 1 base from V and 1 base from J, leaving 10 bases between. The chain's CDR3 is CASSLDGGENTEAFF. The CDR3 DNA reads as TGTGCCAGCAGCTTAGACGGGGGAGAGAACACTGAAGCTTTCTTT.

The chain joins TRBV4-3 to TRBJ2-1; TRBD1 matches 8 bases. Germline values: CDR1 LGHNA, CDR2 YSLEER. The ends lost 2 bases at V and 3 bases at J; junction bases unmatched: 9. CDR3 length equals 17 residues. This CDR3 reads CASSQSLGTGGYNEQFF. Written as DNA, the CDR3 is TGCGCCAGCAGCCAAAGCCTCGGGACAGGCGGCTACAATGAGCAGTTCTTC.